This TCR beta chain stems from a study of Ad26.COV2.S vaccination and SARS-CoV-2 variants. Treatment given: some 19 received Ad26.COV2.S at low or high dose, single or two shots; roughly 5 received placebo; per-sample allocation not given. Specimens were obtained on day 63 following the first vaccine or placebo injection. Adults aged 18-55 years in Boston included the donor. Wuhan-strain spike was delivered by a replication-incompetent Ad26 vector. The CDR3 sequence is 17 residues long. CDR1 and CDR2 from the germline V gene are SGHDT and YYEEEE. Trimming removed 3 bases from V and 3 bases from J, with 19 bases in between. Profiling relied on immunoSEQ multiplex PCR, and the TCRdb table lists in-frame clones only, not all of them. The sample holds some 300,000 clones; 85% are singletons and the top ten take approximately 2.1%. As regards this clone: The target antigen is unknown.

Points from the study as a whole: TCR breadth and depth analyses may have underestimated total T cell responses.

The genes are TRBV5-6 and TRBJ2-1; D possibly corresponds to TRBD1 (6 bases). Here the sequenced sample was peripheral blood, taken in a trial of Ad26.COV2.S vaccine versus placebo. The TCR originated in a person between 18 and 65 years old who received the Ad26.COV2.S COVID-19 vaccine or a placebo. The CDR3 spells CASSYRGSGAIYNEQFF. In DNA, the CDR3 is TGTGCCAGCAGCTATCGGGGTTCAGGGGCGATCTACAATGAGCAGTTCTTC.